One and the same sample provided the 25 T cell receptor beta chains below, sequenced in a study of T cell repertoires in cytomegalovirus infection. TCRdb analysed the reads with MiXCR anew, one entry per CDR3 protein. Of approximately 160,000 distinct CDR3 sequences detected, roughly 15% appear once; the ten largest clones hold roughly 20%. Source material: CD8+ T cells from PBMCs. These receptor sequences come from a human donor in good health (CMV status not recorded). Some clones in this sample may be carry-over from other donors' samples.

The CDR3 sequence is CSARDRSAIGGANYGYTF. The CDR3 nucleotides are TGCAGTGCTAGAGATCGGTCCGCGATTGGGGGAGCTAACTATGGCTACACCTTC. This sequence joins TRBV20-1 and TRBJ1-2; D perhaps matches TRBD1 (5 bases). Germline V gene lookup returns CDR1 DFQATT and CDR2 SNEGSKA (reference sequence). The CDR3 covers 18 residues. Trimming stripped 0 bases from V and 0 bases from J, with 20 bases between.

The chain combines TRBV28 with TRBJ2-3, with 12 positions matching TRBD2. The CDR3 spans 16 residues. CDR1 is MDHEN, CDR2 SYDVKM, per germline. V shed 4 bases and J 3 bases; nucleotides not matched to a gene: 5. This chain's CDR3 is CASSSPGTSGTDTQYF. The DNA of the CDR3 is TGTGCCAGCAGTTCACCAGGGACTAGCGGGACAGATACGCAGTATTTT.

The V gene is TRBV7-6, the J gene TRBJ2-7, with D perhaps assigned TRBD1 or TRBD2 (5 bases each). Trimming pared 5 bases from V and 4 bases from J, leaving 9 bases between. CDR3 length equals 12 residues. From germline, CDR1 is SGHVS and CDR2 FNYEAQ. The CDR3 here is CASSRGEYEQYF. The DNA of the CDR3 is TGTGCCAGCAGCCGGGGCGAGTACGAGCAGTACTTC.

This clonotype was picked up a small number of times. The rearrangement links TRBV28 to TRBJ2-7, with 9 bases fitting TRBD1. J lost 2 bases, V lost 3 bases, and 5 bases had no gene match. Germline CDR1 reads MDHEN; CDR2 reads SYDVKM. This CDR3 spans 15 amino acids. CDR3 sequence: CASSFRDRAAYEQYF. The CDR3 bases are TGTGCCAGCAGTTTTAGGGACAGGGCTGCCTACGAGCAGTACTTC.

This clonotype was seen only a few times. CDR3 in DNA: TGTGCCAGCAGTCCAGGGACCGCCCGAAAGGAAGCTTTCTTT. Protein product: CASSPGTARKEAFF. V usage is TRBV25-1 and J usage is TRBJ1-1, with TRBD1 as a possible D gene (5 bases). The germline CDR1 and CDR2 sequences are MGHDK and SYGVNS. V was cut by 5 bases and J by 8 bases, with 18 bases left in between. The CDR3 has 14 amino acids.

The genes are TRBV7-2 and TRBJ2-1, with D unresolved. The CDR3 sequence is 13 residues long. V was trimmed by 4 bases and J by 2 bases, leaving 6 bases between them. The V gene's germline CDR1 is SGHTA and CDR2 FQGNSA. The DNA for the CDR3 is TGTGCCAGCAGCTCCCGAGCCTACAATGAGCAGTTCTTC. It encodes CASSSRAYNEQFF.

This clonotype appeared a few times. The chain is built from TRBV27 and TRBJ2-1, with a possible D match to TRBD2 (7 bases). Germline V gene data show CDR1 as MNHEY and CDR2 as SMNVEV (reference sequence). The germline V and J ends were trimmed by 5 bases and 3 bases, with 14 bases remaining between them. This CDR3 comprises 15 residues. The CDR3 nucleotides are TGTGCCAGCAGTGCTAAAGGGGGGGGCTACAATGAGCAGTTCTTC. Its protein product is CASSAKGGGYNEQFF.

About this clonotype: A read error may explain this, as a much larger clone is one base away. The chain carries TRBV7-2 and TRBJ2-5, with 14 positions matching TRBD2. CDR1 and CDR2 (germline): SGHTA, FQGNSA. There are 16 residues in the CDR3. The chain's CDR3 is CVSTTRTSGRWETQYF. In DNA, the CDR3 is TGTGTCAGCACCACCAGGACTAGCGGGAGGTGGGAGACCCAGTACTTC.

This rearrangement joins TRBV7-9 to TRBJ2-2, with TRBD1 matching over 7 bases. Germline trimming cut 1 base from V and 3 bases from J; bases unmatched to any gene: 8. There are 17 residues in the CDR3. Germline V gives CDR1 SEHNR, CDR2 FQNEAQ (reference sequence). In DNA form, the CDR3 reads TGTGCCAGCAGCTTAGTGGTGGACAGGCCTGACACCGGGGAGCTGTTTTTT. Amino acid sequence: CASSLVVDRPDTGELFF. Looking up the rest from reference TRBV7-9 and TRBJ2-2 gives the full variable domain: DTGVSQNPRHKITKRGQNVTFRCDPISEHNRLYWYRQTLGQGPEFLTYFQNEAQLEKSRLLSDRFSAERPKGSFSTLEIQRTEQGDSAMYLCASSLVVDRPDTGELFFGEGSRLTVL.

This chain connects TRBV6-2 or TRBV6-3 to TRBJ2-7, with 7 bases aligning to TRBD1. The J segment lost 1 base and the V segment lost 2 bases, leaving 5 bases of the junction unmatched. Germline V gene data show CDR1 as MNHEY and CDR2 as SVGEGT. CDR3 size: 15 residues. CDR3: CASSYPHRGSYEQYF. DNA of the CDR3: TGTGCCAGCAGTTACCCGCACAGGGGATCCTACGAGCAGTACTTC.

V is TRBV6-2 or TRBV6-3 and J is TRBJ1-2; no definite D call. This CDR3 region has 12 residues. V was shortened by 7 bases and J by 8 bases, with 14 bases between the two germline ends. From germline, CDR1 is MNHEY and CDR2 SVGEGT. CDR3 in DNA: TGTGCCAGCACCAACGAGGAAGGCGGCTACACCTTC. Translating gives CASTNEEGGYTF.

J is TRBJ2-3 and V is TRBV28; 7 bases match TRBD2. CDR3 length equals 14 residues. Germline-derived CDR1 and CDR2 are MDHEN and SYDVKM. J lost 6 bases, V lost 4 bases, and 7 bases had no gene match. This CDR3 is CASSSGGSLDTQYF. The CDR3 DNA reads as TGTGCCAGCAGTTCTGGCGGGAGTCTTGATACGCAGTATTTT.

The V gene is TRBV7-3, the J gene TRBJ2-2; D is uncertain. Germline V lookup: CDR1 SGHTA, CDR2 FQGTGA. The CDR3 is 13 residues long. The V end was cut by 2 bases, the J end by 4 bases, with 5 bases between. The CDR3 here is CASSLLSTGELFF. CDR3 in DNA: TGTGCCAGCAGCTTATTAAGCACCGGGGAGCTGTTTTTT.

The rearrangement links TRBV27 to TRBJ2-1, with a tentative D call TRBD2 (5 bases). Between the trimmed V and J ends, which lost 5 bases and 10 bases, there was a span of 15 bases. CDR1 and CDR2 (germline): MNHEY, SMNVEV (reference sequence). CDR3 length: 13 amino acids. The CDR3 reads CASSPGSALEQFF. The CDR3 coding sequence is TGTGCCAGCAGTCCGGGATCAGCATTGGAGCAGTTCTTC.

This clonotype has just a few counts. The chain has TRBV7-2 and TRBJ2-5, with TRBD1 matching over 7 bases. The CDR3 is made up of 18 amino acids. The germline CDR1 and CDR2 sequences are SGHTA and FQGNSA. Germline trimming cut 5 bases from V and 2 bases from J; bases unmatched to any gene: 17. Here the CDR3 DNA reads TGTGCCAGCAGCCTCCCGACAGGGCGCCCTAGGGGACAAGAGACCCAGTACTTC. Translation: CASSLPTGRPRGQETQYF.

This clonotype is labeled as medium-sized (0.01 to 0.1%). The chain carries TRBV12-3 or TRBV12-4 and TRBJ2-3, with 7 bases that match TRBD1. V dropped 5 bases and J dropped 0; count of bases not matched to a gene: 5. The CDR3 loop spans 15 amino acids. CDR3 coding DNA: TGTGCCAGCAGTCTAGGGACAGCTAGCACAGATACGCAGTATTTT. It codes for CASSLGTASTDTQYF.

The chain is built from TRBV14 and TRBJ2-7, with unresolved D. The length of the CDR3 is 18 residues. The ends were cut back, 1 base at V and 0 bases at J, with 19 bases in the middle. Looked up from germline, CDR1 is SGHDN and CDR2 is FVKESK. CDR3 loop: CASSQVSYRTASSYEQYF. CDR3 DNA: TGTGCCAGCAGCCAAGTTTCTTATCGGACGGCCAGCTCCTACGAGCAGTACTTC.

In its sample, this clonotype was seen a few times. DNA of the CDR3: TGTGCCAGCAGCTTAAATCCAGGCACTGAAGCTTTCTTT. Translation gives CASSLNPGTEAFF. This chain links TRBV7-9 with TRBJ1-1; D is unclear. Looked up from germline, CDR1 is SEHNR and CDR2 is FQNEAQ (reference sequence). Deletions cut 2 bases from V and 4 bases from J, with 8 bases between. CDR3 length: 13 residues.

This clonotype was seen a handful of times. The chain joins TRBV6-2 or TRBV6-3 to TRBJ2-7; no firm D call. The CDR3 runs 12 residues. Trimming shortened V by 5 bases and J by 4 bases, and 9 bases separated the two germline ends. Per the germline V gene, CDR1 is MNHEY and CDR2 is SVGEGT. The CDR3 region is CASSGNSYEQYF. For the CDR3, the DNA is TGTGCCAGCAGTGGGAACTCATACGAGCAGTACTTC.

This clonotype was counted at least ten times. The V and J genes are TRBV6-2 or TRBV6-3 and TRBJ2-2; TRBD1 matches at 10 bases. From germline, CDR1 is MNHEY and CDR2 SVGEGT. CDR3 size: 15 residues. V lost 6 bases and J lost 6; bases outside the gene matches: 7. The CDR3 is CASSPGTGVSGELFF. The CDR3 region has the DNA TGTGCCAGCAGCCCCGGGACAGGGGTCTCCGGGGAGCTGTTTTTT.

This chain links TRBV6-6 with TRBJ2-1; 10 positions match TRBD2. There are 16 residues in the CDR3. The germline CDR1 and CDR2 sequences are MNHNY and SVGAGI (reference sequence). V dropped 4 bases and J dropped 9; count of bases not matched to a gene: 12. CDR3 protein: CASSWSGTSDRGEQFF. The CDR3 region has the DNA TGTGCCAGCAGTTGGTCCGGGACTAGCGACAGGGGTGAGCAGTTCTTC.

V and J are TRBV5-6 and TRBJ2-5, with 8 bases that match TRBD1. The germline V gene has CDR1 SGHDT and CDR2 YYEEEE. The CDR3 totals 15 residues. Germline trimming cut 0 bases from V and 5 bases from J; bases unmatched to any gene: 6. CDR3 protein: CASSLGTGMKETQYF. As DNA, the CDR3 is TGTGCCAGCAGCTTGGGGACAGGGATGAAGGAGACCCAGTACTTC.

This clonotype was counted only a few times. The CDR3 DNA is TGTGCCAGCAGGGGGGACAGCCTCAAAAACATTCAGTACTTC. Its protein product is CASRGDSLKNIQYF. The rearrangement uses TRBV7-3 and TRBJ2-4, with TRBD1 identical over 7 bases. This CDR3 has 14 residues. V shed 6 bases, J shed 3 bases, and the junction held 5 bases outside the gene matches. Germline V gives CDR1 SGHTA, CDR2 FQGTGA. Complete variable domain (other parts from reference TRBV7-3 and TRBJ2-4): GAGVSQTPSNKVTEKGKYVELRCDPISGHTALYWYRQSLGQGPEFLIYFQGTGAADDSGLPNDRFFAVRPEGSVSTLKIQRTERGDSAVYLCASRGDSLKNIQYFGAGTRLSVL.

This clonotype appeared a few times. This chain uses TRBV6-5 with TRBJ2-7; D possibly corresponds to TRBD1 (7 bases). The CDR3 runs 15 residues. The germline CDR1 and CDR2 sequences are MNHEY and SVGAGI. V dropped 0 bases and J dropped 0 bases, with 9 bases sitting between them. DNA for the CDR3: TGTGCCAGCAGTTACTCGCGGGACAGCTCCTACGAGCAGTACTTC. Translation: CASSYSRDSSYEQYF.

This chain uses TRBV7-8 with TRBJ2-1; D is uncertain. The V end was cut by 6 bases, the J end by 1 base, with 7 bases between. This CDR3 region has 13 residues. Looked up from germline, CDR1 is SGHVS and CDR2 is FQNEAQ. DNA of the CDR3: TGTGCCAGCAGGGTGGGGTCCTACAATGAGCAGTTCTTC. Residues: CASRVGSYNEQFF.